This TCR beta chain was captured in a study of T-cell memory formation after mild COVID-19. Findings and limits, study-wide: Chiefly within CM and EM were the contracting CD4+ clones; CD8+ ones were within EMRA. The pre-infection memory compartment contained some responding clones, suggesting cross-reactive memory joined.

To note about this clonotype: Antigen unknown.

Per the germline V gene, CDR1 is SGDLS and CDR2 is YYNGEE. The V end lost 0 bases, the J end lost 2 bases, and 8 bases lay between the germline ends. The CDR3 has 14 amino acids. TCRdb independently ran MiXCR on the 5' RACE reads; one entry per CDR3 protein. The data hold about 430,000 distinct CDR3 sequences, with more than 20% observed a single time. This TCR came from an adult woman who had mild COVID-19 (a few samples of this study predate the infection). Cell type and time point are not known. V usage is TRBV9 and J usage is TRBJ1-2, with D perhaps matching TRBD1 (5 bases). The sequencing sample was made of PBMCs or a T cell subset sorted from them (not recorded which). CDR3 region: CASSVDAGNYGYTF. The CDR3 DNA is TGTGCCAGCAGCGTAGACGCAGGGAACTATGGCTACACCTTC.